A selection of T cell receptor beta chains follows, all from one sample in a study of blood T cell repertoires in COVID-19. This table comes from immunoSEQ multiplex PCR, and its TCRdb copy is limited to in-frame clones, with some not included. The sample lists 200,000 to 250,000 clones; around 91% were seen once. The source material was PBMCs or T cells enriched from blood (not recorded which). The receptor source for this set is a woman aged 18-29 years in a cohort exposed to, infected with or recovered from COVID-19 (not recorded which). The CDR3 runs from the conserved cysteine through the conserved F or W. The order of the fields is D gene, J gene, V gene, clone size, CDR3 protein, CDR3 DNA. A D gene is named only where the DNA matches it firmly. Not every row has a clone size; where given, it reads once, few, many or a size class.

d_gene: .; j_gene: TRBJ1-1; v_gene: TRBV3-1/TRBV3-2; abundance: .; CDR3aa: CASSLTGDTEAFF; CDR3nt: TGTGCCAGCAGCCTTACAGGAGACACTGAAGCTTTCTTT
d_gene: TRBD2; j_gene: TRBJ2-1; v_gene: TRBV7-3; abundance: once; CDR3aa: CASSSATSGGAYNEQFF; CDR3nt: TGTGCCAGCAGCTCCGCCACTAGCGGGGGGGCCTACAATGAGCAGTTCTTC
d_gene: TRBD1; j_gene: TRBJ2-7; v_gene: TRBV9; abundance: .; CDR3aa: CASSVEGTGNYEQYF; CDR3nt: TGTGCCAGCAGCGTAGAAGGGACAGGGAACTACGAGCAGTACTTC
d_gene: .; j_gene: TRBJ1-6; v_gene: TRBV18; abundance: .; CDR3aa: CASSPRDNDSPLHF; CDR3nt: TGTGCCAGCTCACCAAGGGACAATGATTCACCCCTCCACTTT
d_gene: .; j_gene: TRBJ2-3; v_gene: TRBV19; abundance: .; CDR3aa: CASSPQRADTQYF; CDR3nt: TGTGCCAGTAGTCCCCAGCGGGCAGATACGCAGTATTTT
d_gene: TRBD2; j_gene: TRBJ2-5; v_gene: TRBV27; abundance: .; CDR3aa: CASSSASGGAGETQYF; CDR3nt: TGTGCCAGCAGTTCTGCCAGCGGGGGGGCTGGAGAGACCCAGTACTTC
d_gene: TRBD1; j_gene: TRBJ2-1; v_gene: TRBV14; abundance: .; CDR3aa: CASSFDRGGNYNEQFF; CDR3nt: TGTGCCAGCAGCTTTGACAGGGGCGGCAACTACAATGAGCAGTTCTTC
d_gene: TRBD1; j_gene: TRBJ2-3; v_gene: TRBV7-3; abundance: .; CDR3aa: CASRRGQGVSGGGTDTQYF; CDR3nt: TGTGCCAGCAGGAGGGGACAGGGGGTCTCCGGAGGAGGCACAGATACGCAGTATTTT
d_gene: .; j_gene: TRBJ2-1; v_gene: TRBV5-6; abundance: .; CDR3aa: CASSDGRGARGNEQFF; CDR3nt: TGTGCCAGCAGCGATGGGCGGGGCGCAAGGGGCAATGAGCAGTTCTTC
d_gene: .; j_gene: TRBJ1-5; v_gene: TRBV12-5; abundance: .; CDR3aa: CASGPLTGGNQPQHF; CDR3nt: TGTGCTAGTGGACCCCTCACGGGTGGCAATCAGCCCCAGCATTTT
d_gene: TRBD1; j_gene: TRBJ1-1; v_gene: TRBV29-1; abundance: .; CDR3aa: CSGNRGGNTEAFF; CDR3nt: TGCAGCGGTAACAGGGGAGGGAACACTGAAGCTTTCTTT
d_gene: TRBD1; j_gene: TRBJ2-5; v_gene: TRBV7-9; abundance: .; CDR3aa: CASSPDRGQETQYF; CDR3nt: TGTGCCAGCAGCCCAGACAGGGGCCAAGAGACCCAGTACTTC
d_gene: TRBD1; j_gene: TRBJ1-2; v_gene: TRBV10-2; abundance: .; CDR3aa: CASSESQGNYGYTF; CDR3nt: TGCGCCAGCAGTGAGTCACAGGGGAACTATGGCTACACCTTC
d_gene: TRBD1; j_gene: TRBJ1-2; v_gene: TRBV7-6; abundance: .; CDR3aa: CASSLEVRGRMNGYTF; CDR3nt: TGTGCCAGCAGCTTGGAAGTCAGGGGGCGTATGAATGGCTACACCTTC
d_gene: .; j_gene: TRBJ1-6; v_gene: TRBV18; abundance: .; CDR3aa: CASSQSTVYNSPLHF; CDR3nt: TGTGCCAGCTCACAGTCGACAGTCTATAATTCACCCCTCCACTTT
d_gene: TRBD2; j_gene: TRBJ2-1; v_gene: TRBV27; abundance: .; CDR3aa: CASRPTSGGAYNEQFF; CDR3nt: TGTGCCAGCAGGCCGACTAGCGGGGGGGCCTACAATGAGCAGTTCTTC
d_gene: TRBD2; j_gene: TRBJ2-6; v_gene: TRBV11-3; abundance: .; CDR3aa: CASSWGASGTSGANVLTF; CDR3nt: TGTGCCAGCTCCTGGGGGGCTAGCGGGACGTCTGGGGCCAACGTCCTGACTTTC
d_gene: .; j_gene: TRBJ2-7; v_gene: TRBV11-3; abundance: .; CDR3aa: CASSLDRWTSYEQYF; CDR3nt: TGTGCCAGCAGCTTAGATCGGTGGACATCCTACGAGCAGTACTTC
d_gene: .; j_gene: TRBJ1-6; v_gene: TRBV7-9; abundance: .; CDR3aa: CASSQGPGHSPLHF; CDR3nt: TGTGCCAGCAGCCAGGGTCCAGGCCATTCACCCCTCCACTTT
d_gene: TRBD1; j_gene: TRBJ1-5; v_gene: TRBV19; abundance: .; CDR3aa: CASSPTGGAEQPQHF; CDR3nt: TGTGCCAGTAGCCCCACAGGGGGCGCTGAACAGCCCCAGCATTTT
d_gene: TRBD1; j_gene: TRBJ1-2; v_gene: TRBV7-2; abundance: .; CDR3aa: CASSLATGDYGYTF; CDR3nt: TGTGCCAGCAGCTTAGCCACAGGGGACTATGGCTACACCTTC
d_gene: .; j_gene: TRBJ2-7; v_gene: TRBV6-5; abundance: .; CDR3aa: CASSYSAGLYEQYF; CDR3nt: TGTGCCAGCAGTTACTCGGCAGGGTTATACGAGCAGTACTTC
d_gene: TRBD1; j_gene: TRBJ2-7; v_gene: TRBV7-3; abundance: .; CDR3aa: CASSSTGGGDEQYF; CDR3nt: TGTGCCAGCAGCTCAACAGGGGGCGGGGACGAGCAGTACTTC
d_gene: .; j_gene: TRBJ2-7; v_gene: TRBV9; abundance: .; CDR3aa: CASSVSSDFSLDYEQYF; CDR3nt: TGTGCCAGCAGCGTGTCCTCCGACTTTAGTTTGGACTACGAGCAGTACTTC
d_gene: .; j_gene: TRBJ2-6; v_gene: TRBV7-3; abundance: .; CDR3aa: CASSLGHSGANVLTF; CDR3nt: TGTGCCAGCAGCTTAGGACACTCTGGGGCCAACGTCCTGACTTTC
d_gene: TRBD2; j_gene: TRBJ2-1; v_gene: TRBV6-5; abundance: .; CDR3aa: CAGKAGAGYEQFF; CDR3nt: TGTGCCGGGAAAGCGGGAGCCGGCTATGAGCAGTTCTTC
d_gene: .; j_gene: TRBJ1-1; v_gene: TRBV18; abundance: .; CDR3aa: CASSQQSMNTEAFF; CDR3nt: TGTGCCAGCTCACAACAGAGCATGAACACTGAAGCTTTCTTT
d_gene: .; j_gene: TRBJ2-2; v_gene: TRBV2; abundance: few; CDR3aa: CASSESVPGELFF; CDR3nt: TGTGCCAGCAGTGAATCAGTCCCCGGGGAGCTGTTTTTT
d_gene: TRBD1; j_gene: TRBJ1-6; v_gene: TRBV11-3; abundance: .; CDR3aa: CASSPKKDRSNSPLHF; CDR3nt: TGTGCCAGCAGCCCAAAAAAGGACAGGAGTAATTCACCCCTCCACTTT
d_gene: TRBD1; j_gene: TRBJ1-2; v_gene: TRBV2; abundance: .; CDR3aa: CASSEAGGRGYTF; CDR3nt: TGTGCCAGCAGTGAAGCAGGGGGCAGGGGCTACACCTTC
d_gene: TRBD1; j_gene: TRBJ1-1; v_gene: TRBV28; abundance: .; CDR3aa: CASSYPGGEAAFF; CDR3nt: TGTGCCAGCAGTTATCCAGGGGGCGAGGCAGCTTTCTTT
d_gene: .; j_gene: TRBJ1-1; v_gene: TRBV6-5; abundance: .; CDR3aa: CASRGGSRNTEAFF; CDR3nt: TGTGCCAGCAGGGGGGGATCTAGAAACACTGAAGCTTTCTTT
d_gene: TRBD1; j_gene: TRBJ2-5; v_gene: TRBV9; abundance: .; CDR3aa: CASSVDDRGEETQYF; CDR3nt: TGTGCCAGCAGCGTAGACGACAGGGGGGAAGAGACCCAGTACTTC
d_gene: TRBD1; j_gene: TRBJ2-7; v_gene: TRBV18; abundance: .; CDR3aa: CASSPVGTGDYEQYF; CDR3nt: TGTGCCAGCTCACCAGTGGGGACAGGGGACTACGAGCAGTACTTC
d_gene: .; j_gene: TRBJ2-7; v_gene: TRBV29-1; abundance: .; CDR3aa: CSVAQGRAYEQYF; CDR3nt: TGCAGCGTTGCTCAGGGTAGGGCCTACGAGCAGTACTTC